The T cell receptor (beta chain) described here comes from a study of T cell changes during pregnancy in multiple sclerosis. TCRdb's copy holds only in-frame clones and misses some; the assay was immunoSEQ multiplex PCR. The table lists 90,000 to 100,000 clones, about 94% of them singletons, with approximately 2.2% in the top ten. This TCR derives from a female donor with multiple sclerosis, enrolled in a pregnancy study. The specimen was peripheral blood, collected in the third trimester of pregnancy.

CDR3 in amino acids: CASTEGGHGYTF. The CDR3 DNA sequence: TGTGCCAGCACGGAGGGAGGCCATGGCTACACCTTC. The J gene is TRBJ1-2, the V gene TRBV2, with unresolved D. Germline CDR1 SNHLY, CDR2 FYNNEI. The V gene lost 7 bases and the J gene lost 6 bases, with 12 bases spanning the gap. The CDR3 extends over 12 amino acids. Full variable domain (rest looked up from reference TRBV2 and TRBJ1-2): EPEVTQTPSHQVTQMGQEVILRCVPISNHLYFYWYRQILGQKVEFLVSFYNNEISEKSEIFDDQFSVERPDGSNFTLKIRSTKLEDSAMYFCASTEGGHGYTFGSGTRLTVV.